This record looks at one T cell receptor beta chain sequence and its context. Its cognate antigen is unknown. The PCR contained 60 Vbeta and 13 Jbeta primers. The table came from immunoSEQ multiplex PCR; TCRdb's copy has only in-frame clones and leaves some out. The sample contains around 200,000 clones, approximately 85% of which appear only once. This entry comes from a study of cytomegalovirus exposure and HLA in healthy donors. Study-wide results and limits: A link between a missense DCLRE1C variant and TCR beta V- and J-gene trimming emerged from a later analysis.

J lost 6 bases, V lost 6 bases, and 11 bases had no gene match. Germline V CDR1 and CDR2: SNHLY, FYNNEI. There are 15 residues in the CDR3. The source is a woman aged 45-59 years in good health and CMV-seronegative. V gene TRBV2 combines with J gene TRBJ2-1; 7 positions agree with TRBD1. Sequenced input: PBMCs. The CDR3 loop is CASRNRQGASNEQFF. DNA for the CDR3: TGTGCCAGCAGAAATAGACAGGGTGCGTCCAATGAGCAGTTCTTC.